This TCR beta chain was obtained from a study of T cell responses to AZD1222 COVID-19 vaccine. Findings of the study overall: CD4 TCRs linked to vaccination spanned spike, dominating at 160-218 and 743-854. In all cases, repertoires were sampled only after the peak T cell response. Among those given AZD1222, only six or seven were seropositive at baseline.

The germline V and J ends were trimmed by 0 bases and 2 bases, with 10 bases remaining between them. The CDR3 is 15 amino acids. Per germline, CDR1 LGHNA and CDR2 YNFKEQ. Only in-frame clones appear in the TCRdb table, and some are missing; sequencing was by immunoSEQ multiplex PCR. The table lists about 140,000 clones, 93% of them singletons. About this clone: Its antigen is unidentified.

This TCR was sampled from an adult in good health. The chain uses TRBV4-2 and TRBJ1-1; D possibly corresponds to TRBD1 (6 bases). The sequences come from peripheral blood, collected on day 0 of AZD1222 vaccination. The DNA of the CDR3 is TGTGCCAGCAGCCAAGATGGAGGGGGAAACACTGAAGCTTTCTTT. As protein: CASSQDGGGNTEAFF.